This T cell receptor beta chain was observed in a study of blood T cell repertoires in COVID-19. Overall study: From the United States, Italy and Spain came samples of acute and convalescent COVID-19. Nucleic acid was either cDNA or gDNA, and it came from T cells, B-cell-depleted T cells, or PBMCs.

Measured with immunoSEQ multiplex PCR; TCRdb has only the in-frame clones, and not every one. The sample has 200,000 to 250,000 clones, approximately 85% seen once; the top ten hold approximately 5%. V lost 6 bases to trimming and J lost 0 bases, with 15 bases between them. The CDR3 length is 15 residues. Germline CDR1 and CDR2: MNHEY and SMNVEV (reference sequence). Source material: peripheral blood. V and J are TRBV27 and TRBJ2-7, with D perhaps TRBD1 (7 bases). The receptor's source is a man in his forties or fifties with COVID-19, enrolled during active disease. The CDR3 DNA reads as TGTGCCAGCAGCAAACAGGGGACTGACTCCTACGAGCAGTACTTC. Its translation: CASSKQGTDSYEQYF.